This T cell receptor beta chain is drawn from a study of blood T cell repertoires in COVID-19. Study-level background: Specimens from acute and convalescent COVID-19 originated in the United States, Italy and Spain. T cells, B-cell-depleted T cells, or PBMCs provided the cDNA or gDNA that served as material.

Profiling relied on immunoSEQ multiplex PCR, and the TCRdb table lists in-frame clones only, not all of them. Of some 120,000 clones in the sample, more than 70% were seen once. This CDR3 comprises 15 residues. CDR1 is SEHNR, CDR2 FQNEAQ, per germline (reference sequence). V shed 0 bases and J 4 bases; nucleotides not matched to a gene: 3. The chain links TRBV7-9 to TRBJ2-5; 9 bases are a match to TRBD2. Sequencing was carried out using peripheral blood. This TCR derives from a woman aged 55-69 years with acute or convalescent COVID-19. DNA for the CDR3: TGTGCCAGCAGCTTAGCTAGCGGGAGAAGAGAGACCCAGTACTTC. Its protein is CASSLASGRRETQYF.